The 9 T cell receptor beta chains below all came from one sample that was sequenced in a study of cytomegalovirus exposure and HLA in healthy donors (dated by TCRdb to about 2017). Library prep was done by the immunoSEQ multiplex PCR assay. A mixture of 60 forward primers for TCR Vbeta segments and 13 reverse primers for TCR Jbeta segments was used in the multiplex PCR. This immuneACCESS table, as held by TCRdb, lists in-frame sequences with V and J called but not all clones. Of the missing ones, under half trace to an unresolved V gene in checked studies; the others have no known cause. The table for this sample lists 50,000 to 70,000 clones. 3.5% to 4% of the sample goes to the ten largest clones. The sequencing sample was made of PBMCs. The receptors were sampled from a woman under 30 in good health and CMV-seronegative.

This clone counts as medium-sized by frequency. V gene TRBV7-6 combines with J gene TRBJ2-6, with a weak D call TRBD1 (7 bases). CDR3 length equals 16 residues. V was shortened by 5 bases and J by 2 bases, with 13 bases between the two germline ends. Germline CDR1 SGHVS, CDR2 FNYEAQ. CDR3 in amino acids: CASSVGGTAGANVLTF. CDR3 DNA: TGTGCCAGCAGCGTAGGGGGGACAGCTGGGGCCAACGTCCTGACTTTC.

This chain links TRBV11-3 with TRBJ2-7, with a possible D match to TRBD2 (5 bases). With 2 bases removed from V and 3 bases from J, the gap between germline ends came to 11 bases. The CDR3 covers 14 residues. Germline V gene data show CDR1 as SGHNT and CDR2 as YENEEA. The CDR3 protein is CASSLRFGVYEQYF. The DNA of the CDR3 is TGTGCCAGCAGCTTACGTTTCGGGGTCTACGAGCAGTACTTC.

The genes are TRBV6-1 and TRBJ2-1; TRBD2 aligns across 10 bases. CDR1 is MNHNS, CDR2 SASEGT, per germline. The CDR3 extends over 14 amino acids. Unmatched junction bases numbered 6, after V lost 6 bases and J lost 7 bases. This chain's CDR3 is CASSTPTSGNEQFF. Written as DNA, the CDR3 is TGTGCCAGCAGCACTCCGACTAGCGGGAATGAGCAGTTCTTC.

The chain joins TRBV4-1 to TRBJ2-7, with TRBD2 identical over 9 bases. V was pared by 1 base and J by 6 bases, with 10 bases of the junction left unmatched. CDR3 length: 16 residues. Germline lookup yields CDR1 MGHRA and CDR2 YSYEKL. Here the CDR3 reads CASSQGPQRGVREQYF. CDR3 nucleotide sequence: TGCGCCAGCAGCCAAGGACCCCAGCGGGGGGTTCGCGAGCAGTACTTC.

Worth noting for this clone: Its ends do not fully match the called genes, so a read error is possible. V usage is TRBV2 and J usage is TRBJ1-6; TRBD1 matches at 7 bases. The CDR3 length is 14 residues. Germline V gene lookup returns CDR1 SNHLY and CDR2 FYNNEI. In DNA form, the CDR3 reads TGTGCCACCAGGGGGACAGTCTATGATTCACCCCTCCACTTT. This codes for CATRGTVYDSPLHF.

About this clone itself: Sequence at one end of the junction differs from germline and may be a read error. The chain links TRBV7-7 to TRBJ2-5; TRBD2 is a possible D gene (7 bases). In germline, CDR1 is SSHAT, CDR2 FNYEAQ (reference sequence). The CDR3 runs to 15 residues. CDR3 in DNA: TGTGCTAGCAGCCTAACGGCGGGGGCCCAAGAGACCCAGTACTTC. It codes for CASSLTAGAQETQYF.

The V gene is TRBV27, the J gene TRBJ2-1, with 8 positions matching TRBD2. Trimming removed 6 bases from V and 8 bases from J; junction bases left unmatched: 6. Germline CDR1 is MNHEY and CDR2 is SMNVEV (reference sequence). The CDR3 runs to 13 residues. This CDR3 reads CASRIRGGDEQFF. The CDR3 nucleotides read TGTGCCAGCAGGATCCGGGGGGGGGATGAGCAGTTCTTC.

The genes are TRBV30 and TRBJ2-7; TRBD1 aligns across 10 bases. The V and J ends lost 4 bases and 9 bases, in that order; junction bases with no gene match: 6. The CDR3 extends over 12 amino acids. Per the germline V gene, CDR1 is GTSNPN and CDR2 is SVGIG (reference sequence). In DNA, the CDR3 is TGTGCCTGGACGGACAGGGGGTATCGGCAGTACTTC. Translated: CAWTDRGYRQYF.

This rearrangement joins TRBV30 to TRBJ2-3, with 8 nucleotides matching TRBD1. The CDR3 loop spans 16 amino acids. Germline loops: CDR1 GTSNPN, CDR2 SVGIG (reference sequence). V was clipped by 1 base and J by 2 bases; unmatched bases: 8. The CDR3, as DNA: TGTGCCTGGAGTGGGGGAACAGGGGGAACCACAGATACGCAGTATTTT. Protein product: CAWSGGTGGTTDTQYF. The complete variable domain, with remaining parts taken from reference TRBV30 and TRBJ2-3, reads SQTIHQWPATLVQPVGSPLSLECTVEGTSNPNLYWYRQAAGRGLQLLFYSVGIGQISSEVPQNLSASRPQDRQFILSSKKLLLSDSGFYLCAWSGGTGGTTDTQYFGPGTRLTVL.